This TCR beta chain derives from a study of blood T cells in healthy people across ages. Broader study findings: Aged donors had fewer naive CD4+ cells and lower diversity than long-lived donors.

Using a J-beta primer mix together with a sample-barcoded 5' primer, a second PCR was run for roughly 6 to 11 cycles. MiXCR was run by TCRdb on the 5' RACE reads, yielding one entry per CDR3 protein. The profile shows over 600,000 distinct CDR3 sequences, more than 50% of them singletons. Notes on this clonotype: Its specificity is unknown.

The germline gives CDR1 SGHTA, CDR2 FQGNSA. Trimming left V 4 bases short and J 6 bases short, with 13 bases between. This CDR3 comprises 14 residues. The chain employs TRBV7-2 and TRBJ1-5, with a tentative D call TRBD1 (5 bases). Sequenced: blood. The clonotype comes from a middle-aged man in good health. The CDR3 reads CASSSIPGRQPQHF. Written as DNA, the CDR3 is TGTGCCAGCAGCTCCATACCGGGACGTCAGCCCCAGCATTTT.